Following are 26 T cell receptor beta chains from one sample sequenced in a study of human T cells and chemical hapten exposure. The time point here: patch test 1, 2 weeks after DPC sensitization. Noted treatment: therapeutic diphenylcyclopropenone sensitization with weekly scalp DPC. One entry per CDR3 protein results from TCRdb running MiXCR on the RACE reads. This repertoire shows about 110,000 distinct CDR3 sequences, approximately 10% found once; its top ten account for roughly 3.5%. The sequences come from whole blood, collected in connection with sensitization to the hapten diphenylcyclopropenone (DPC). The source of these receptors is a woman aged 40 to 50 with alopecia areata. Some clones in this sample may be carry-over from other donors' samples.

There are many counts of this clonotype. V gene TRBV27 combines with J gene TRBJ1-2, with 11 bases aligning to TRBD1. Germline CDR1 is MNHEY and CDR2 is SMNVEV (reference sequence). The junction had 16 bases not matched to a gene; V was cut back by 8 bases and J by 2 bases. The CDR3 is 18 residues long. The CDR3 sequence is CASYRASDRGLGNYGYTF. DNA of the CDR3: TGTGCCAGCTATAGGGCCTCGGACAGGGGGCTTGGGAACTATGGCTACACCTTC.

The sample holds many counts of this clonotype. This chain links TRBV10-2 with TRBJ2-5; no firm D call. Per the germline V gene, CDR1 is WSHSY and CDR2 is SAAADI. V gave up 5 bases and J gave up 4 bases, with 5 bases separating them. This CDR3 is built from 11 residues. This CDR3 is CASSPSETQYF. The CDR3 DNA reads TGCGCCAGCAGTCCCTCAGAGACCCAGTACTTC.

This clonotype appeared many times. The rearrangement links TRBV7-9 to TRBJ1-2; D possibly corresponds to TRBD1 (5 bases). Germline lookup yields CDR1 SEHNR and CDR2 FQNEAQ (reference sequence). The CDR3 runs 13 residues. Trimming shortened V by 7 bases and J by 7 bases, and 16 bases separated the two germline ends. The CDR3 sequence is CASNPGEIGGYTF. CDR3 sequence (DNA): TGTGCCAGCAACCCGGGGGAGATCGGTGGCTACACCTTC. Looking up the rest from reference TRBV7-9 and TRBJ1-2 gives the full variable domain: DTGVSQNPRHKITKRGQNVTFRCDPISEHNRLYWYRQTLGQGPEFLTYFQNEAQLEKSRLLSDRFSAERPKGSFSTLEIQRTEQGDSAMYLCASNPGEIGGYTFGSGTRLTVV.

This clonotype has a handful of counts. The chain is built from TRBV6-6 and TRBJ2-5, with 7 bases fitting TRBD1. Looked up from germline, CDR1 is MNHNY and CDR2 is SVGAGI (reference sequence). The trim removed 2 bases at V and 0 bases at J, leaving 9 bases unmatched. The CDR3 extends over 17 amino acids. CDR3 protein: CASSYPDRSTDQETQYF. In DNA, the CDR3 is TGTGCCAGCAGTTACCCGGACAGGTCGACCGACCAAGAGACCCAGTACTTC.

Only a few counts were recorded for this clonotype. This chain joins TRBV4-2 and TRBJ2-3, with TRBD2 matching 8 bases. Losses at the gene ends were 1 base for V and 2 bases for J; bases not matched to a gene: 5. This CDR3 is 16 amino acids long. Germline CDR1 and CDR2: LGHNA and YNFKEQ. The CDR3 DNA is TGTGCCAGCAGCCAAGTGACGGGAGGGCCCACAGATACGCAGTATTTT. Translated, it gives CASSQVTGGPTDTQYF.

This clonotype was recorded a few times. The genes are TRBV6-5 and TRBJ2-3; 8 positions agree with TRBD1. V lost 2 bases, J lost 4 bases, and 5 bases stayed unmatched. This CDR3 spans 15 amino acids. Germline assignment: CDR1 MNHEY and CDR2 SVGAGI. CDR3 sequence reads: CASSYGAGGADTQYF. The CDR3, as DNA: TGTGCCAGCAGTTACGGCGCAGGGGGCGCAGATACGCAGTATTTT.

The rearrangement links TRBV7-9 to TRBJ1-2; TRBD1 is a possible D gene (6 bases). Germline V gene data show CDR1 as SEHNR and CDR2 as FQNEAQ (reference sequence). With 5 bases removed from V and 4 bases from J, the gap between germline ends came to 14 bases. CDR3 length: 14 amino acids. DNA for the CDR3: TGTGCCAGCAGCCCCTCCACAGGGTCCTATGGCTACACCTTC. The encoded protein is CASSPSTGSYGYTF.

The V call is TRBV7-2, the J call TRBJ2-3, with D perhaps matching TRBD1 or TRBD2 (5 bases each). V lost 3 bases and J lost 2, with 9 bases in between. CDR1 SGHTA and CDR2 FQGNSA come from the germline V gene. The CDR3 loop spans 14 amino acids. CDR3 DNA: TGTGCCAGCAGCTTGTCGGGGCTCACAGATACGCAGTATTTT. It codes for CASSLSGLTDTQYF.

This clonotype was seen more than once but under ten times. The chain uses TRBV20-1 and TRBJ2-3; no definite D call. The V gene's germline CDR1 is DFQATT and CDR2 SNEGSKA (reference sequence). The CDR3 totals 15 residues. The germline V and J ends were trimmed by 0 bases and 0 bases, with 10 bases remaining between them. CDR3 nucleotides: TGCAGTGCTAGAGACAGGAAGACTAGCACAGATACGCAGTATTTT. Translation gives CSARDRKTSTDTQYF.

This clonotype was picked up a small number of times. The chain couples TRBV7-2 to TRBJ1-2, with 12 bases identical to TRBD1. Looked up from germline, CDR1 is SGHTA and CDR2 is FQGNSA. The CDR3 totals 16 residues. The trim removed 5 bases at V and 4 bases at J, leaving 8 bases unmatched. The CDR3 protein is CASSPTGTGGVYGYTF. DNA of the CDR3: TGTGCCAGCAGCCCGACCGGGACAGGGGGCGTCTATGGCTACACCTTC.

The chain employs TRBV5-4 and TRBJ1-2; weak D call: TRBD1 (6 bases). V dropped 2 bases and J dropped 5 bases, with 16 bases sitting between them. CDR3 length: 15 amino acids. Germline assignment: CDR1 SGHNT and CDR2 YYREEE (reference sequence). The CDR3 DNA reads TGTGCCAGCAGCTTTCAGGGGTCGAAGAAATATGGCTACACCTTC. Translating it yields CASSFQGSKKYGYTF.

This clonotype appeared a few times. V gene TRBV7-9 combines with J gene TRBJ1-1; no clear D. The CDR3 runs 15 residues. The germline CDR1 and CDR2 sequences are SEHNR and FQNEAQ (reference sequence). Trimming stripped 5 bases from V and 3 bases from J, with 16 bases between. CDR3 bases: TGTGCCAGCAGCCCGACGGCCCCGCGGGACACTGAAGCTTTCTTT. This sequence encodes CASSPTAPRDTEAFF.

This clonotype was observed many times. The V and J genes are TRBV4-3 and TRBJ2-5; 9 nucleotides align to TRBD2. V shed 0 bases, J shed 5 bases, and the junction held 7 bases outside the gene matches. In germline, CDR1 is LGHNA, CDR2 YSLEER. The CDR3 runs to 16 residues. The CDR3: CASSQDKASGVETQYF. DNA of the CDR3: TGCGCCAGCAGCCAAGATAAGGCTAGCGGGGTTGAGACCCAGTACTTC.

This clonotype was detected many times. V is TRBV11-2 and J is TRBJ2-1, with D tentatively TRBD2 (5 bases). CDR1 and CDR2 (germline): SGHAT, FQNNGV. There are 14 residues in the CDR3. Between the trimmed V and J ends, which lost 5 bases and 10 bases, there was a span of 18 bases. CDR3 DNA sequence: TGTGCCAGCAGCCCCGAGGGTGCGCAAGGGGAGCAGTTCTTC. Its protein is CASSPEGAQGEQFF.

This clonotype was counted many times. The chain is built from TRBV7-2 and TRBJ2-2; D unclear. Between the trimmed V and J ends, which lost 1 base and 7 bases, there was a span of 4 bases. The germline V gene has CDR1 SGHTA and CDR2 FQGNSA. The CDR3 is 12 amino acids. The CDR3 DNA is TGTGCCAGCAGCTTAGTCGGCGGGGAGCTGTTTTTT. Translating gives CASSLVGGELFF.

At least ten counts were recorded for this clonotype. This chain joins TRBV20-1 and TRBJ2-2, with 10 bases fitting TRBD1. Germline trimming cut 6 bases from V and 6 bases from J; bases unmatched to any gene: 4. Germline V lookup: CDR1 DFQATT, CDR2 SNEGSKA (reference sequence). The CDR3 runs 13 residues. Here the CDR3 DNA reads TGCAGTGCCCCGGGACAGGGGTCCGGGGAGCTGTTTTTT. Residues: CSAPGQGSGELFF.

This clonotype was observed at least ten times. The chain combines TRBV21-1 with TRBJ2-3. TRBV21-1 corresponds to a pseudogene. This CDR3 region has 12 residues. CDR3 nucleotide sequence: TGTGCCAGCGGACCGAGCACAGATACGCAGTATTTT. Its protein product is CASGPSTDTQYF.

This clonotype was observed a single time. The gene calls are TRBV6-2 or TRBV6-3 and TRBJ2-1, with 10 bases matching TRBD2. The V gene end was trimmed by 5 bases and the J gene end by 4 bases; junction bases not matched to a gene: 5. The germline V gene has CDR1 MNHEY and CDR2 SVGEGT. The CDR3 extends over 15 amino acids. This CDR3 is CASSKQRGGYNEQFF. CDR3 nucleotides: TGTGCCAGCAGTAAACAGCGGGGGGGTTACAATGAGCAGTTCTTC.

This clonotype was observed at least ten times. This chain joins TRBV12-3 or TRBV12-4 and TRBJ2-2; 10 positions match TRBD1. This CDR3 has 16 amino acids. V lost 8 bases to trimming and J lost 3 bases; unmatched junction nucleotides: 9. CDR3 sequence: CASPTDRGQYTGELFF. The CDR3 DNA reads TGTGCCAGCCCAACCGACAGGGGGCAGTACACCGGGGAGCTGTTTTTT.

This clonotype was seen a few times. The chain is built from TRBV12-3 or TRBV12-4 and TRBJ2-6; 9 bases line up with TRBD1. There are 16 residues in the CDR3. The V gene end was trimmed by 6 bases and the J gene end by 1 base; junction bases not matched to a gene: 4. The DNA for the CDR3 is TGTGCCAGCAGAAAACAGGGGGCATCTGGGGCCAACGTCCTGACTTTC. It yields the protein CASRKQGASGANVLTF.

This rearrangement joins TRBV29-1 to TRBJ2-1; 9 bases map to TRBD1. Germline CDR1 reads SQVTM; CDR2 reads ANQGSEA. This CDR3 region has 15 residues. V dropped 1 base and J dropped 4; count of bases not matched to a gene: 5. In DNA form, the CDR3 reads TGCAGCGTTGAAGCCGGCGGGACAGGGTACAATGAGCAGTTCTTC. This encodes CSVEAGGTGYNEQFF.

This clonotype was seen repeatedly, ten times or more. This chain joins TRBV4-3 and TRBJ2-2, with 12 bases aligning to TRBD2. V was pared by 0 bases and J by 5 bases, with 4 bases of the junction left unmatched. The CDR3 covers 17 residues. Germline V gives CDR1 LGHNA, CDR2 YSLEER. CDR3 residues: CASSQETSGRGTGELFF. The CDR3 DNA is TGCGCCAGCAGCCAAGAGACTAGCGGGAGAGGAACCGGGGAGCTGTTTTTT.

Only a few counts were recorded for this clonotype. J is TRBJ1-5 and V is TRBV18, with TRBD1 as a possible D gene (5 bases). The V and J ends lost 0 bases and 6 bases respectively, with 15 bases between them. Germline loops: CDR1 KGHSH, CDR2 LQKENI. The CDR3 runs 16 residues. The CDR3 sequence is CASSPPMTAGTQPQHF. CDR3 DNA sequence: TGTGCCAGCTCACCACCAATGACAGCGGGCACTCAGCCCCAGCATTTT.

The V and J genes are TRBV20-1 and TRBJ1-1; tentative D call: TRBD1 (5 bases). Germline CDR1 is DFQATT and CDR2 is SNEGSKA (reference sequence). Trimming removed 6 bases at V and 4 bases at J, with 15 bases between. The CDR3 is 13 residues long. The CDR3 DNA follows: TGCAGTGCGTCCACCCAGGGCTCCACTGAAGCTTTCTTT. The encoded protein is CSASTQGSTEAFF.

The chain carries TRBV4-3 and TRBJ2-1; the D is unclear. Germline-derived CDR1 and CDR2 are LGHNA and YSLEER. The CDR3 spans 15 residues. Trimming removed 1 base from V and 0 bases from J, with 7 bases in between. CDR3 in amino acids: CASSQGFSSYNEQFF. The DNA for the CDR3 is TGCGCCAGCAGCCAAGGGTTTAGCTCCTACAATGAGCAGTTCTTC.

This clonotype was observed a few times. The chain couples TRBV7-8 to TRBJ2-7; no clear D. The V end lost 0 bases, the J end lost 3 bases, and 9 bases lay between the germline ends. Germline V gene data show CDR1 as SGHVS and CDR2 as FQNEAQ. CDR3 length: 14 amino acids. CDR3 nucleotides: TGTGCCAGCAGCTTAGCGCAACGGAGCTACGAGCAGTACTTC. This encodes CASSLAQRSYEQYF.